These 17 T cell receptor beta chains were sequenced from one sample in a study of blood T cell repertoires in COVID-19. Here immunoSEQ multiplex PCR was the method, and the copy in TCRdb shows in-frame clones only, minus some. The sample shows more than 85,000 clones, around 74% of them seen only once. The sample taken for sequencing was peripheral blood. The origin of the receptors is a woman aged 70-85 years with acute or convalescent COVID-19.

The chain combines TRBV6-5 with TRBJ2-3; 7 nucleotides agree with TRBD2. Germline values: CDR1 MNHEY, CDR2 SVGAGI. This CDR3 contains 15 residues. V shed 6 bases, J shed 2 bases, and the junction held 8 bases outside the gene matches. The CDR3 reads CASRLAGVVTDTQYF. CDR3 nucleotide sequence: TGTGCCAGCAGATTGGCGGGGGTAGTCACAGATACGCAGTATTTT.

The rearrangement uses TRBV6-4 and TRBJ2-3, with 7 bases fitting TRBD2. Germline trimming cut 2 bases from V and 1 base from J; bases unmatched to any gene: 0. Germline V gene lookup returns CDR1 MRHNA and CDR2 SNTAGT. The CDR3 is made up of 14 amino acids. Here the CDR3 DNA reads TGTGCCAGCAGTGACGGGGGGGGCACAGATACGCAGTATTTT. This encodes CASSDGGGTDTQYF.

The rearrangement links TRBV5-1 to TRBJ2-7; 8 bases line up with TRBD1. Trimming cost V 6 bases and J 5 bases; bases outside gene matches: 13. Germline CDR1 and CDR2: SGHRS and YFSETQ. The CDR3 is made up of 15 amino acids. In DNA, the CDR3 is TGCGCCAGCAACCCCACCCAGGGGGCGTCTCACGAGCAGTACTTC. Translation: CASNPTQGASHEQYF. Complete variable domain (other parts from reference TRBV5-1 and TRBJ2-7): KAGVTQTPRYLIKTRGQQVTLSCSPISGHRSVSWYQQTPGQGLQFLFEYFSETQRNKGNFPGRFSGRQFSNSRSEMNVSTLELGDSALYLCASNPTQGASHEQYFGPGTRLTVT.

The CDR3, as DNA: TGTGCCAGCAGCTTAGGACTAGCGGGGGCTATTGAGCAGTTCTTC. Its translation is CASSLGLAGAIEQFF. The chain carries TRBV7-2 and TRBJ2-1; 12 bases agree with TRBD2. The germline V gene has CDR1 SGHTA and CDR2 FQGNSA. This CDR3 is built from 15 residues. The V and J ends lost 1 base and 9 bases, in that order; junction bases with no gene match: 4. Filled out from reference TRBV7-2 and TRBJ2-1, the complete variable domain reads GAGVSQSPSNKVTEKGKDVELRCDPISGHTALYWYRQSLGQGLEFLIYFQGNSAPDKSGLPSDRFSAERTGGSVSTLTIQRTQQEDSAVYLCASSLGLAGAIEQFFGPGTRLTVL.

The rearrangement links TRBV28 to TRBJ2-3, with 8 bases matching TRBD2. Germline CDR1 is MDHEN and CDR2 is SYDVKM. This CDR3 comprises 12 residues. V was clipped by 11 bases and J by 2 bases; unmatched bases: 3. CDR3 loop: CALGGVTDTQYF. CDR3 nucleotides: TGTGCCCTCGGGGGGGTCACAGATACGCAGTATTTT.

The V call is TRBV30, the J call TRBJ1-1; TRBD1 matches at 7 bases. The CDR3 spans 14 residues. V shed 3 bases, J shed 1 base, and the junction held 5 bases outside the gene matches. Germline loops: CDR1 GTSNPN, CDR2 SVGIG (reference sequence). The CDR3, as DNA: TGTGCCTGGAGATTGCACAGGGGGAACACTGAAGCTTTCTTT. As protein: CAWRLHRGNTEAFF. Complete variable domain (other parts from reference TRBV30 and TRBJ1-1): SQTIHQWPATLVQPVGSPLSLECTVEGTSNPNLYWYRQAAGRGLQLLFYSVGIGQISSEVPQNLSASRPQDRQFILSSKKLLLSDSGFYLCAWRLHRGNTEAFFGQGTRLTVV.

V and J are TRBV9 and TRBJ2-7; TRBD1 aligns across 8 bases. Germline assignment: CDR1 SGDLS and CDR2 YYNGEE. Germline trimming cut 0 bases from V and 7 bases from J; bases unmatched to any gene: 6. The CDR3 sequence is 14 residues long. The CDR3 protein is CASSVGGRGQEQYF. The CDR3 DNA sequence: TGTGCCAGCAGCGTAGGCGGCAGGGGGCAAGAGCAGTACTTC.

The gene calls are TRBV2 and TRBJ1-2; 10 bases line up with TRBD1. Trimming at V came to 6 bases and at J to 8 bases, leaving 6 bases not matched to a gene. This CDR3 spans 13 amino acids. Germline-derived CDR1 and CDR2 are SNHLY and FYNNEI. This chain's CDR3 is CASRPGQGYGYTF. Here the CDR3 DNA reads TGTGCCAGCAGACCGGGACAGGGGTACGGCTACACCTTC.

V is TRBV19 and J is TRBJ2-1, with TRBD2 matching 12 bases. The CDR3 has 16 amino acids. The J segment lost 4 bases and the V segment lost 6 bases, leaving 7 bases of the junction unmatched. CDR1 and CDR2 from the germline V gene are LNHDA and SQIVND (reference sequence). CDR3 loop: CASSSKTSGGYNEQFF. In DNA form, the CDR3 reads TGTGCCAGTAGCTCAAAGACTAGCGGGGGTTACAATGAGCAGTTCTTC.

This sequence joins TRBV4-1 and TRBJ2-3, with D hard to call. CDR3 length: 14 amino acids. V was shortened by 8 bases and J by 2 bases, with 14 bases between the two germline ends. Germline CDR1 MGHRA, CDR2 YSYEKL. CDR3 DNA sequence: TGCGCCAGCCGAGCTCGCGCCCTCACAGATACGCAGTATTTT. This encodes CASRARALTDTQYF.

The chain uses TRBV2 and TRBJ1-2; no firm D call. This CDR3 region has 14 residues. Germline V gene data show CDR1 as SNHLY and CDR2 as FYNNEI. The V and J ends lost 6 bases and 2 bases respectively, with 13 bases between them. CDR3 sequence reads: CASREVHFNYGYTF. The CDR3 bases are TGTGCCAGCAGGGAGGTACATTTCAACTATGGCTACACCTTC.

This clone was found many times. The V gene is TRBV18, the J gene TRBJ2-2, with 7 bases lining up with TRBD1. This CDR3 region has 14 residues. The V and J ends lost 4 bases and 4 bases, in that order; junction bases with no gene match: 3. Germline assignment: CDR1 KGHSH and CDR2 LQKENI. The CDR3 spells CASSQGQTTGELFF. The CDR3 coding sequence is TGTGCCAGCTCACAGGGACAGACCACCGGGGAGCTGTTTTTT. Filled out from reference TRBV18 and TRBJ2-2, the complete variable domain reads NAGVMQNPRHLVRRRGQEARLRCSPMKGHSHVYWYRQLPEEGLKFMVYLQKENIIDESGMPKERFSAEFPKEGPSILRIQQVVRGDSAAYFCASSQGQTTGELFFGEGSRLTVL.

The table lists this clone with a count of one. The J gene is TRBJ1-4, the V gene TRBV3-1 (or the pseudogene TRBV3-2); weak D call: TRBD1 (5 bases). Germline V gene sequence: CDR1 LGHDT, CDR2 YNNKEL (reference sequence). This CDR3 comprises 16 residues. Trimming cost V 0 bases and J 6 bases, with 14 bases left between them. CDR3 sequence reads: CASSQDAETVYEKLFF. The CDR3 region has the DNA TGTGCCAGCAGCCAAGATGCGGAGACAGTTTATGAAAAACTGTTTTTT.

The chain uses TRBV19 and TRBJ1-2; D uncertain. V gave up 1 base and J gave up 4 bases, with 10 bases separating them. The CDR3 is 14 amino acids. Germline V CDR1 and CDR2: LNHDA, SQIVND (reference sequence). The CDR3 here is CASSIGGASYGYTF. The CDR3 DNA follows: TGTGCCAGTAGTATAGGGGGAGCGTCCTATGGCTACACCTTC.

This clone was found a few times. The CDR3 loop is CASRPGLAITDTQYF. In DNA form, the CDR3 reads TGTGCCAGCAGACCGGGACTAGCGATCACAGATACGCAGTATTTT. The chain couples TRBV27 to TRBJ2-3, with 10 bases aligning to TRBD2. V shed 6 bases and J 2 bases; nucleotides not matched to a gene: 5. Germline assignment: CDR1 MNHEY and CDR2 SMNVEV (reference sequence). This CDR3 has 15 amino acids.

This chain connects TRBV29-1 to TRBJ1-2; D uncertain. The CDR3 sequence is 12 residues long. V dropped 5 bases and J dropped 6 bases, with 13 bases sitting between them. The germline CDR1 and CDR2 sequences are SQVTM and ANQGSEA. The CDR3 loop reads CSVRAAGHGYTF. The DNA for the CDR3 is TGCAGCGTTAGAGCGGCCGGGCATGGCTACACCTTC.

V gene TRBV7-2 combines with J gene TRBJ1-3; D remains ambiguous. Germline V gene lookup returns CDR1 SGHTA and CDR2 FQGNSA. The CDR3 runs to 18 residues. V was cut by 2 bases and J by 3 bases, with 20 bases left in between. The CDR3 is CASSLNPEAPLSGNTIYF. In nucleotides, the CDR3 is TGTGCCAGCAGCTTAAACCCCGAAGCGCCACTTAGTGGAAACACCATATATTTT.